The 21 T cell receptor beta chains listed next were all sequenced from one sample in a study of blood T cell repertoires in COVID-19. TCRdb's copy holds only in-frame clones and misses some; the assay was immunoSEQ multiplex PCR. Of 250,000 to 300,000 clones in the sample, around 90% are singletons; the top ten hold 0.8%. Specimen: peripheral blood. The receptors here all came from a woman aged 25 to 39 with acute or convalescent COVID-19.

The DNA of the CDR3 is TGTGCCAGCAGCTTAGAGGGGCGCGGTGAAAAACTGTTTTTT. It encodes CASSLEGRGEKLFF. The gene calls are TRBV13 and TRBJ1-4; D is possibly TRBD1 (5 bases). This CDR3 contains 14 residues. Looked up from germline, CDR1 is PRHDT and CDR2 is FYEKMQ (reference sequence). Trimming stripped 1 base from V and 7 bases from J, with 10 bases between.

The chain carries TRBV15 and TRBJ2-3; perhaps TRBD2 as D (6 bases). The V gene's germline CDR1 is LNHNV and CDR2 YYDKDF (reference sequence). The CDR3 totals 15 residues. Trimming cost V 9 bases and J 0 bases, with 16 bases left between them. The CDR3 bases are TGTGCCACTAGCGGTTACCCTATGAGCACAGATACGCAGTATTTT. Its translation: CATSGYPMSTDTQYF.

The gene calls are TRBV11-3 and TRBJ2-4; no clear D gene. This CDR3 contains 12 residues. V lost 5 bases to trimming and J lost 10 bases, with 12 bases between them. Germline-derived CDR1 and CDR2 are SGHNT and YENEEA. This CDR3 is CASSRSTGIQYF. CDR3 in DNA: TGTGCCAGCAGCCGTTCGACTGGAATTCAGTACTTC.

This clone was picked up a small number of times. The gene calls are TRBV15 and TRBJ2-3; perhaps TRBD1 as D (6 bases). The CDR3 is 15 amino acids. CDR1 is LNHNV, CDR2 YYDKDF, per germline (reference sequence). The V gene lost 0 bases and the J gene lost 1 base, with 8 bases spanning the gap. The CDR3 reads CATSREAGGTDTQYF. CDR3 DNA sequence: TGTGCCACCAGCAGAGAGGCAGGGGGCACAGATACGCAGTATTTT.

This clone was seen just once. This chain uses TRBV6-2 or TRBV6-3 with TRBJ2-7, with 9 bases identical to TRBD1. J gave up 1 base and V 5 bases, and 6 bases lay outside the gene matches. This CDR3 region has 15 residues. Germline CDR1 reads MNHEY; CDR2 reads SVGEGT. The CDR3 here is CASSRPDRGSYEQYF. In DNA form, the CDR3 reads TGTGCCAGCAGTCGCCCGGACAGGGGTTCCTACGAGCAGTACTTC.

This clone was counted a single time. V and J are TRBV9 and TRBJ2-3; 8 positions agree with TRBD2. This CDR3 is built from 14 residues. Trimming cost V 3 bases and J 4 bases; bases outside gene matches: 4. Germline V CDR1 and CDR2: SGDLS, YYNGEE. CDR3 sequence: CASSESGSADTQYF. The CDR3, as DNA: TGTGCCAGCAGCGAAAGCGGGAGTGCAGATACGCAGTATTTT.

This clone was seen once. The chain links TRBV12-3 or TRBV12-4 to TRBJ2-1; 9 bases fit TRBD1. Germline trimming cut 8 bases from V and 7 bases from J; bases unmatched to any gene: 6. The CDR3 covers 13 residues. CDR3 DNA: TGTGCCAGCCGCGGGACAGGGCTGAATGAGCAGTTCTTC. Translation: CASRGTGLNEQFF.

The chain is built from TRBV12-5 and TRBJ1-5; 10 bases are shared with TRBD1. The CDR3 is 16 amino acids. Germline CDR1 and CDR2: LGHNT and FRNRAP. After removal of 5 bases from V and 4 bases from J, the junction contained 8 bases not matched to a gene. The CDR3 protein is CASGPQGTGDNQPQHF. In nucleotides, the CDR3 is TGTGCTAGTGGTCCCCAAGGGACAGGGGATAATCAGCCCCAGCATTTT.

The chain combines TRBV30 with TRBJ2-7; 10 bases align to TRBD2. The CDR3 runs to 15 residues. Germline CDR1 GTSNPN, CDR2 SVGIG (reference sequence). Trimming took 3 bases from V and 2 from J; bases not matched to a gene: 7. CDR3 sequence: CAWRPGLADPYEQYF. The CDR3 DNA is TGTGCCTGGAGACCCGGACTAGCGGACCCCTACGAGCAGTACTTC. Full variable domain (outside the CDR3, taken from reference TRBV30 and TRBJ2-7): SQTIHQWPATLVQPVGSPLSLECTVEGTSNPNLYWYRQAAGRGLQLLFYSVGIGQISSEVPQNLSASRPQDRQFILSSKKLLLSDSGFYLCAWRPGLADPYEQYFGPGTRLTVT.

This sequence joins TRBV7-2 and TRBJ2-7, with 15 bases aligning to TRBD2. The V gene's germline CDR1 is SGHTA and CDR2 FQGNSA. The V segment lost 5 bases and the J segment 4 bases; nucleotides outside the gene matches: 12. This CDR3 spans 18 amino acids. The CDR3 reads CASSPRGSGTSGRYEQYF. The DNA for the CDR3 is TGTGCCAGCAGCCCGAGGGGTTCCGGGACTAGCGGGAGGTACGAGCAGTACTTC.

This clone was seen once. The chain uses TRBV19 and TRBJ1-1; 8 bases line up with TRBD1. With 1 base clipped from V and 1 base from J, the junction kept 5 bases outside the gene matches. The CDR3 is made up of 16 amino acids. In germline, CDR1 is LNHDA, CDR2 SQIVND (reference sequence). The CDR3 spells CASSIAGGHRNTEAFF. Here the CDR3 DNA reads TGTGCCAGTAGTATAGCAGGGGGCCATCGGAACACTGAAGCTTTCTTT.

J is TRBJ2-1 and V is TRBV7-2; 12 bases agree with TRBD2. Unmatched junction bases numbered 3, after V lost 6 bases and J lost 6 bases. The CDR3 totals 14 residues. In germline, CDR1 is SGHTA, CDR2 FQGNSA. The CDR3 protein is CASSPTSGSNEQFF. CDR3 nucleotide sequence: TGTGCCAGCAGTCCGACTAGCGGGAGCAATGAGCAGTTCTTC. Based on the CDR3 plus reference TRBV7-2 and TRBJ2-1, the full variable domain is GAGVSQSPSNKVTEKGKDVELRCDPISGHTALYWYRQSLGQGLEFLIYFQGNSAPDKSGLPSDRFSAERTGGSVSTLTIQRTQQEDSAVYLCASSPTSGSNEQFFGPGTRLTVL.

This chain links TRBV18 with TRBJ1-2, with 10 bases identical to TRBD1. Trimming took 6 bases from V and 4 from J; bases not matched to a gene: 8. The CDR3 spans 15 residues. CDR1 is KGHSH and CDR2 is LQKENI in the germline V gene. CDR3 DNA: TGTGCCAGCTCTCCCGGGACAGGGGCCCTCTATGGCTACACCTTC. As protein: CASSPGTGALYGYTF.

The V call is TRBV6-2 or TRBV6-3, the J call TRBJ2-7, with a weak D call TRBD2 (5 bases). Per the germline V gene, CDR1 is MNHEY and CDR2 is SVGEGT. CDR3 size: 14 residues. Trimming stripped 2 bases from V and 0 bases from J, with 8 bases between. CDR3 sequence reads: CASSYGGFSYEQYF. DNA for the CDR3: TGTGCCAGCAGTTACGGAGGATTCTCCTACGAGCAGTACTTC.

J is TRBJ1-6 and V is TRBV2, with D tentatively TRBD1 (6 bases). Germline CDR1 and CDR2: SNHLY and FYNNEI. Trimming removed 6 bases from V and 9 bases from J, with 18 bases in between. The CDR3 length is 15 residues. CDR3 in DNA: TGTGCCAGCAGAGGGGCTGACAGGATAGGTTCACCCCTCCACTTT. Translated: CASRGADRIGSPLHF.

The V call is TRBV15, the J call TRBJ1-4; 10 bases align to TRBD1. Germline-derived CDR1 and CDR2 are LNHNV and YYDKDF (reference sequence). The length of the CDR3 is 14 residues. V lost 5 bases, J lost 8 bases, and 5 bases stayed unmatched. Here the CDR3 DNA reads TGTGCCACCAGCCCGGACAGGGGGAACGAAAAACTGTTTTTT. This gives the protein CATSPDRGNEKLFF.

The gene calls are TRBV30 and TRBJ2-5; D possibly corresponds to TRBD2 (6 bases). Germline V lookup: CDR1 GTSNPN, CDR2 SVGIG (reference sequence). This CDR3 comprises 13 residues. The V end was cut by 5 bases, the J end by 2 bases, with 12 bases between. In DNA form, the CDR3 reads TGTGCCTGGTCGGGACTCCCACAAGAGACCCAGTACTTC. Amino acid sequence: CAWSGLPQETQYF.

The chain joins TRBV4-1 to TRBJ2-3; D gene unclear. Looked up from germline, CDR1 is MGHRA and CDR2 is YSYEKL. The CDR3 spans 14 residues. V dropped 0 bases and J dropped 4 bases, with 8 bases sitting between them. Written as DNA, the CDR3 is TGCGCCAGCAGCCAAGATCCTAGTTCAGATACGCAGTATTTT. It specifies CASSQDPSSDTQYF.

This chain uses TRBV7-9 with TRBJ2-5, with D hard to call. The CDR3 loop spans 18 amino acids. From germline, CDR1 is SEHNR and CDR2 FQNEAQ (reference sequence). The V and J ends lost 5 bases and 5 bases respectively, with 27 bases between them. CDR3 nucleotides: TGTGCCAGCAGCAGCCCTCTTCTGAGGTTAGGCTCGTTGGAGACCCAGTACTTC. This gives the protein CASSSPLLRLGSLETQYF.

The chain recombines TRBV12-5 with TRBJ2-5, with 8 bases matching TRBD2. V shed 1 base and J 4 bases; nucleotides not matched to a gene: 5. Germline V lookup: CDR1 LGHNT, CDR2 FRNRAP. This CDR3 region has 15 residues. The CDR3 DNA follows: TGTGCTAGTGGTTTGGGGAGACTAGCGACAGAGACCCAGTACTTC. Its translation: CASGLGRLATETQYF.

The CDR3 here is CASSWTTSGTSGRNEQYF. The CDR3 DNA reads as TGTGCCAGCAGCTGGACTACGAGCGGGACTAGCGGGAGGAACGAGCAGTACTTC. This sequence joins TRBV5-6 and TRBJ2-7, with 15 bases identical to TRBD2. The V segment lost 3 bases and the J segment 5 bases; nucleotides outside the gene matches: 12. There are 18 residues in the CDR3. CDR1 SGHDT and CDR2 YYEEEE come from the germline V gene.